This T cell receptor beta chain was sequenced in a study of CD8+ T cells in alopecia areata. Sample treatment: oral pan-JAK inhibitor, 5-10 mg twice daily. Per the germline V gene, CDR1 is GTSNPN and CDR2 is SVGIG (reference sequence). This CDR3 has 16 amino acids. Trimming pared 0 bases from V and 2 bases from J, leaving 16 bases between. cDNA reverse transcribed from extracted RNA served as the sequencing template. TCRdb keeps only in-frame clones here, not all; method: immunoSEQ multiplex PCR. The table has fewer than 250,000 clones, roughly three fifths seen once. The sequence derives from a human donor with alopecia areata. The sequenced sample was CD4+ T cells sorted from blood, obtained around week 49, from a patient treated with tofacitinib. The chain recombines TRBV30 with TRBJ1-2; D not certain. This chain's CDR3 is CAWSVFIRGANYGYTF. Here the CDR3 DNA reads TGTGCCTGGAGTGTATTTATCCGCGGTGCGAACTATGGCTACACCTTC.